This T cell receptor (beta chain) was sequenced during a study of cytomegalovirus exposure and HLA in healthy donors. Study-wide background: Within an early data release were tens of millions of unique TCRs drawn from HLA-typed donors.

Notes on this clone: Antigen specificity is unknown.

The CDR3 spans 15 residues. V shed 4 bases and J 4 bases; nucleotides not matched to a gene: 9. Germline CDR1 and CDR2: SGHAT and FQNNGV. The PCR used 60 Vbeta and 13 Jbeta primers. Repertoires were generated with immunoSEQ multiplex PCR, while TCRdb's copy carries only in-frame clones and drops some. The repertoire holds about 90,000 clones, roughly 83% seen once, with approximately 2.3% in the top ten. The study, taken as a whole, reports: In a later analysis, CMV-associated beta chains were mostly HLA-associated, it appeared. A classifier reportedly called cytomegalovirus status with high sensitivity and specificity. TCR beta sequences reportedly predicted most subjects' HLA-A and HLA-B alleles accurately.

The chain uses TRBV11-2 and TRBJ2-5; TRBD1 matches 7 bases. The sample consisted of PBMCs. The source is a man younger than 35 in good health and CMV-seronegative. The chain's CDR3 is CASSSHRGPVETQYF. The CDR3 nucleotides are TGTGCCAGCAGCTCCCACAGGGGTCCCGTAGAGACCCAGTACTTC.